The 8 T cell receptor beta chains below were found in one sample sequenced in a study of blood T cells in healthy people across ages. It was with a sample-barcoded 5' primer and a J-beta primer mix that a second PCR of roughly 7 to 12 cycles was run. MiXCR, run by TCRdb on the 5' RACE reads, gives a single entry per CDR3 protein. The sample yields over 700,000 distinct CDR3 sequences, 40% to 65% seen once. Sample: blood. Source of these receptors: a man older than 75 in good health.

CDR3 in amino acids: CASSQGLAGVFQYF. The CDR3 bases are TGTGCCAGCAGCCAAGGCCTAGCGGGAGTCTTTCAGTACTTC. The genes are TRBV3-1 and TRBJ2-7; 10 bases fit TRBD2. Trimming took 1 base from V and 10 from J; bases not matched to a gene: 7. The CDR3 is 14 amino acids. Germline V gene lookup returns CDR1 LGHDT and CDR2 YNNKEL (reference sequence).

There are a few counts of this clonotype. This chain joins TRBV5-1 and TRBJ2-7, with D perhaps TRBD2 (5 bases). The V and J ends lost 0 bases and 2 bases respectively, with 21 bases between them. CDR3 length: 18 residues. From germline, CDR1 is SGHRS and CDR2 YFSETQ. The DNA of the CDR3 is TGCGCCAGCAGCTTGGCCATCGGGAACCCCGAAACCCCCTACGAGCAGTACTTC. Its translation is CASSLAIGNPETPYEQYF.

Comments on this clonotype: The junction differs from germline at one of its ends, possibly a read error. The rearrangement uses TRBV2 and TRBJ2-5; the D gene is possibly TRBD1 (6 bases). This CDR3 is built from 15 residues. Germline V lookup: CDR1 SNHLY, CDR2 FYNNEI. CDR3 in amino acids: CASRPQGRPQEAQYF. In DNA form, the CDR3 reads TGTGCCAGCAGACCGCAGGGGCGGCCTCAAGAGGCCCAGTACTTC.

This clonotype has more than one count but fewer than ten. The chain combines TRBV7-2 with TRBJ2-1; 8 nucleotides align to TRBD2. The CDR3 is 15 residues long. The V gene end was trimmed by 2 bases and the J gene end by 8 bases; junction bases not matched to a gene: 8. Germline lookup yields CDR1 SGHTA and CDR2 FQGNSA. For the CDR3, the DNA is TGTGCCAGCAGCTTAAGCGGGAGCGGGGCCCATGAGCAGTTCTTC. Its protein product is CASSLSGSGAHEQFF. Full variable domain (missing parts from reference TRBV7-2 and TRBJ2-1): GAGVSQSPSNKVTEKGKDVELRCDPISGHTALYWYRQSLGQGLEFLIYFQGNSAPDKSGLPSDRFSAERTGGSVSTLTIQRTQQEDSAVYLCASSLSGSGAHEQFFGPGTRLTVL.

This clonotype occurred a few times. The CDR3 region is CASSLEGIGIQYF. The DNA for the CDR3 is TGCGCCAGCAGCTTAGAGGGAATAGGCATTCAGTACTTC. This chain links TRBV5-1 with TRBJ2-4; possible D gene TRBD2, 5 bases. Trimming shortened V by 2 bases and J by 9 bases, and 12 bases separated the two germline ends. The germline V gene encodes CDR1 SGHRS and CDR2 YFSETQ. This CDR3 is 13 amino acids long.

This chain uses TRBV27 with TRBJ2-4, with TRBD2 matching 8 bases. The J call may be incorrect, as the DNA end agrees better with TRBJ2-7. The CDR3 loop spans 15 amino acids. Germline V CDR1 and CDR2: MNHEY, SMNVEV (reference sequence). CDR3 sequence: CASSPLGGRPYEQYF. The CDR3 nucleotides are TGTGCCAGCAGTCCCCTCGGCGGGAGGCCCTACGAGCAGTACTTC.

The J gene is TRBJ1-4, the V gene TRBV21-1; whether TRBD1, the table's D call, matches the DNA was not checked. TRBV21-1 is deemed a pseudogene. This CDR3 is built from 16 residues. CDR3 sequence reads: CASSKRTGGAEEKLFF. CDR3 sequence (DNA): TGTGCCAGCAGCAAAAGGACAGGGGGCGCGGAGGAAAAACTGTTTTTT.

The chain recombines TRBV2 with TRBJ2-1; D may be TRBD1 or TRBD2 (6 bases each). This CDR3 region has 15 residues. Germline CDR1 SNHLY, CDR2 FYNNEI. The V and J ends lost 6 bases and 0 bases respectively, with 12 bases between them. CDR3 residues: CASRLRGGSYNEQFF. The DNA for the CDR3 is TGTGCCAGCAGACTCAGGGGAGGCTCCTACAATGAGCAGTTCTTC.